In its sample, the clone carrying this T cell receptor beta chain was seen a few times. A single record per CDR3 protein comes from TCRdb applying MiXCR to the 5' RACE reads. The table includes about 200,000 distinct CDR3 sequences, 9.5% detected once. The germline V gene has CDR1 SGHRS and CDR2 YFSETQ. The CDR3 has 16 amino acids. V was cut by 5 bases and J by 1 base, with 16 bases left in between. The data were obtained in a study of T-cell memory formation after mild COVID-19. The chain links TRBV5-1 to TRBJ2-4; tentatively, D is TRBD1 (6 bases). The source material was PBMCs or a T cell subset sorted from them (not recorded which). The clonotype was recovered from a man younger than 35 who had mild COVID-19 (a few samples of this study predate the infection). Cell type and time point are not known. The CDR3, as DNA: TGCGCCAGCAGTTTTCCTCACGACAGGGCCAAAAACATTCAGTACTTC. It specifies CASSFPHDRAKNIQYF.